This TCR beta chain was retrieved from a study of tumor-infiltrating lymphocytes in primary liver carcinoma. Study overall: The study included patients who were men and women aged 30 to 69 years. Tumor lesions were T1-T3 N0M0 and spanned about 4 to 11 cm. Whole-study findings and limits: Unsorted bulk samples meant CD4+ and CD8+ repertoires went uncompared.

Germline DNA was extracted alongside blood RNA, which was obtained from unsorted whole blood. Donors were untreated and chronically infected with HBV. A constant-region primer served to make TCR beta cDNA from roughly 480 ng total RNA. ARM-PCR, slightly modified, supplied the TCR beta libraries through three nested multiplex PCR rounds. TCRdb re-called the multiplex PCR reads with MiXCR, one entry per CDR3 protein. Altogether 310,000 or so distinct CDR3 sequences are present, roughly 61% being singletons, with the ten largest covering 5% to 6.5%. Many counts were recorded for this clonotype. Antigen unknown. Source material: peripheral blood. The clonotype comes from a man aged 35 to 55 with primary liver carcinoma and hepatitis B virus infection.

CDR3: CASSYQLGSADTQYF. The CDR3 nucleotides are TGTGCCAGCAGTTACCAACTAGGGAGTGCAGATACGCAGTATTTT. The V and J genes are TRBV6-5 and TRBJ2-3; tentative D call: TRBD2 (5 bases). Trimming took off 2 bases at V and 4 bases at J, with 13 bases between the two ends. This CDR3 is built from 15 residues. The germline CDR1 and CDR2 sequences are MNHEY and SVGAGI.